Listed here are 20 T cell receptor beta chains from one sample, sequenced in a study of T cells in Graves' hyperthyroidism and ophthalmopathy. What was amplified from RNA transcripts were TCR beta CDR3 regions. TCR CDR3 underwent first-round RT-PCR with the HTBI primer set. TCRdb itself ran the multiplex PCR reads through MiXCR, one entry per CDR3 protein. The data hold around 700,000 distinct CDR3 sequences, with 18% observed a single time. Sequencing used blood. Every receptor here comes from a woman between 50 and 59 years old with Graves' hyperthyroidism that later progressed to Graves' ophthalmopathy.

As DNA, the CDR3 is TGTGCCAGCTCGCCGGGCCAAACAGGGGGTCTAGGGGAGCAGTACTTC. Its protein is CASSPGQTGGLGEQYF. The chain recombines TRBV18 with TRBJ2-7, with TRBD1 matching 8 bases. This CDR3 has 16 amino acids. Germline V gives CDR1 KGHSH, CDR2 LQKENI. Trimming removed 6 bases from V and 7 bases from J; junction bases left unmatched: 17. Drawing the rest from reference TRBV18 and TRBJ2-7, the complete variable domain is NAGVMQNPRHLVRRRGQEARLRCSPMKGHSHVYWYRQLPEEGLKFMVYLQKENIIDESGMPKERFSAEFPKEGPSILRIQQVVRGDSAAYFCASSPGQTGGLGEQYFGPGTRLTVT.

In this sample, this clonotype turned up many times. This rearrangement joins TRBV30 to TRBJ2-7; 7 positions agree with TRBD1. With 3 bases clipped from V and 9 bases from J, the junction kept 11 bases outside the gene matches. CDR1 GTSNPN and CDR2 SVGIG come from the germline V gene (reference sequence). CDR3 length: 13 amino acids. CDR3: CAWSPTGATGQYF. The CDR3 coding sequence is TGTGCCTGGAGCCCCACAGGGGCCACTGGGCAGTACTTC.

The rearrangement joins TRBV7-9 to TRBJ2-2; 9 nucleotides line up with TRBD1. The CDR3 consists of 18 residues. V dropped 7 bases and J dropped 4; count of bases not matched to a gene: 16. Germline V CDR1 and CDR2: SEHNR, FQNEAQ (reference sequence). CDR3 in DNA: TGTGCCAGCACCTCCGGACAGGGGCGTACCGCGGGCACCGGGGAGCTGTTTTTT. It codes for CASTSGQGRTAGTGELFF.

In regard to this clonotype: A junction end diverges from the germline sequence, so it may reflect a read error. The CDR3 coding sequence is TGTGCCAGCAGCCAACCGAATGGAGACACCATATATTTT. It is translated as CASSQPNGDTIYF. The chain recombines TRBV3-1 with TRBJ1-3, with unresolved D. The CDR3 runs to 13 residues. Germline values: CDR1 LGHDT, CDR2 YNNKEL (reference sequence). Full variable domain (outside the CDR3, taken from reference TRBV3-1 and TRBJ1-3): DTAVSQTPKYLVTQMGNDKSIKCEQNLGHDTMYWYKQDSKKFLKIMFSYNNKELIINETVPNRFSPKSPDKAHLNLHINSLELGDSAVYFCASSQPNGDTIYFGEGSWLTVV.

The table lists this clonotype with many counts. The gene calls are TRBV7-9 and TRBJ1-1, with D unclear. The CDR3 consists of 14 residues. The V and J ends lost 2 bases and 1 base respectively, with 8 bases between them. The germline gives CDR1 SEHNR, CDR2 FQNEAQ (reference sequence). CDR3 in amino acids: CASSLQAGNTEAFF. The CDR3 nucleotides read TGTGCCAGCAGCTTACAGGCAGGGAACACTGAAGCTTTCTTT.

The table lists this clonotype with a few counts. V and J are TRBV7-3 and TRBJ2-2; D uncertain. Germline assignment: CDR1 SGHTA and CDR2 FQGTGA. Deletions cut 4 bases from V and 6 bases from J, with 6 bases between. This CDR3 is built from 12 residues. CDR3 amino acids: CASSSQPGELFF. CDR3 DNA sequence: TGTGCCAGCAGCTCGCAGCCCGGGGAGCTGTTTTTT.

This clonotype occurred many times. This rearrangement joins TRBV27 to TRBJ2-1, with TRBD1 as a possible D gene (8 bases). Trimming stripped 4 bases from V and 7 bases from J, with 32 bases between. The CDR3 spans 20 residues. Germline V gene lookup returns CDR1 MNHEY and CDR2 SMNVEV (reference sequence). CDR3 residues: CASSSIYFSPVHRGGNEQFF. CDR3 nucleotides: TGTGCCAGCAGTTCTATATATTTCAGCCCGGTTCACAGGGGGGGGAATGAGCAGTTCTTC.

The chain carries TRBV5-1 and TRBJ1-1; D might be TRBD1 (5 bases). Per germline, CDR1 SGHRS and CDR2 YFSETQ. The CDR3 runs 16 residues. Trimming removed 4 bases at V and 0 bases at J, with 16 bases between. The CDR3 here is CASSPGRGRVNTEAFF. In nucleotides, the CDR3 is TGCGCCAGCAGCCCTGGGAGGGGTCGGGTGAACACTGAAGCTTTCTTT.

The chain recombines TRBV12-3 or TRBV12-4 with TRBJ2-5; TRBD2 matches 9 bases. V shed 5 bases and J 2 bases; nucleotides not matched to a gene: 6. The CDR3 is made up of 15 amino acids. CDR3 DNA: TGTGCCAGCAGTATCGAGCGGGGGGCACAAGAGACCCAGTACTTC. It codes for CASSIERGAQETQYF.

This clonotype turned up a few times. V is TRBV5-1 and J is TRBJ2-1; possible D gene TRBD2, 7 bases. V lost 6 bases, J lost 0 bases, and 16 bases lay in between. Germline V gene lookup returns CDR1 SGHRS and CDR2 YFSETQ. The CDR3 consists of 16 residues. The CDR3 nucleotides are TGCGCCAGCAACTGGGGGGGCCCCAGCTCCTACAATGAGCAGTTCTTC. This gives the protein CASNWGGPSSYNEQFF.

This clonotype was picked up a small number of times. The CDR3 region has the DNA TGTGCCAGCAGTGAAAGGGACAGGGGGTACCAAGAGACCCAGTACTTC. Translation gives CASSERDRGYQETQYF. The chain carries TRBV2 and TRBJ2-5, with TRBD1 identical over 11 bases. Germline V gives CDR1 SNHLY, CDR2 FYNNEI. The V gene end was trimmed by 2 bases and the J gene end by 0 bases; junction bases not matched to a gene: 2. The CDR3 has 16 residues.

The chain has TRBV6-1 and TRBJ1-5; no definite D call. V lost 2 bases, J lost 5 bases, and 10 bases lay in between. The CDR3 contains 14 residues. Germline assignment: CDR1 MNHNS and CDR2 SASEGT. This chain's CDR3 is CASSESLNYQPQHF. Here the CDR3 DNA reads TGTGCCAGCAGTGAATCTTTGAACTATCAGCCCCAGCATTTT.

The chain carries TRBV9 and TRBJ2-2; a weak D match, TRBD1 (6 bases). Between the trimmed V and J ends, which lost 1 base and 1 base, there was a span of 23 bases. The CDR3 length is 20 residues. CDR1 is SGDLS and CDR2 is YYNGEE in the germline V gene. The CDR3 reads CASSVTIPGQTNWNTGELFF. CDR3 in DNA: TGTGCCAGCAGCGTAACCATACCGGGACAAACGAACTGGAACACCGGGGAGCTGTTTTTT.

The J gene is TRBJ1-1, the V gene TRBV7-6; D remains ambiguous. Trimming took off 6 bases at V and 3 bases at J, with 11 bases between the two ends. CDR1 and CDR2 (germline): SGHVS, FNYEAQ. The CDR3 sequence is 13 residues long. The CDR3 loop is CASSRSAHTEAFF. CDR3 DNA: TGTGCCAGCAGTCGTTCCGCTCACACTGAAGCTTTCTTT.

At least ten counts were recorded for this clonotype. V gene TRBV3-1 combines with J gene TRBJ2-2; 7 positions match TRBD1. The CDR3 runs 13 residues. Trimming took 6 bases from V and 4 from J; bases not matched to a gene: 2. Germline CDR1 is LGHDT and CDR2 is YNNKEL (reference sequence). As DNA, the CDR3 is TGTGCCAGCAGGCGACAGGGCACCGGGGAGCTGTTTTTT. Its translation is CASRRQGTGELFF.

The chain combines TRBV6-1 with TRBJ2-7, with D perhaps being TRBD1 or TRBD2 (5 bases each). This CDR3 comprises 12 residues. Germline CDR1 is MNHNS and CDR2 is SASEGT. With 6 bases removed from V and 3 bases from J, the gap between germline ends came to 9 bases. CDR3 bases: TGTGCCAGCAGCCGGGACCACTACGAGCAGTACTTC. Translated, it gives CASSRDHYEQYF.

V and J are TRBV6-1 and TRBJ1-4; D not resolved. The CDR3 sequence is 13 residues long. Between the trimmed V and J ends, which lost 6 bases and 1 base, there was a span of 6 bases. Per the germline V gene, CDR1 is MNHNS and CDR2 is SASEGT. CDR3 loop: CASSAKTNEKLFF. CDR3 bases: TGTGCCAGCAGCGCGAAAACTAATGAAAAACTGTTTTTT.

The sample holds a few counts of this clonotype. This chain uses TRBV19 with TRBJ1-4; TRBD1 agrees at 10 bases. The CDR3 length is 15 residues. The germline V gene encodes CDR1 LNHDA and CDR2 SQIVND (reference sequence). The V gene end was trimmed by 10 bases and the J gene end by 0 bases; junction bases not matched to a gene: 5. The CDR3 nucleotides are TGTGCCACGAGGACAGGGGGTACAACTAATGAAAAACTGTTTTTT. It encodes CATRTGGTTNEKLFF.

The rearrangement uses TRBV20-1 and TRBJ1-5; maybe TRBD1 (6 bases). The germline gives CDR1 DFQATT, CDR2 SNEGSKA (reference sequence). CDR3 length: 16 amino acids. Trimming removed 2 bases at V and 1 base at J, with 15 bases between. The CDR3 loop is CSARSKTGSSNQPQHF. The CDR3 DNA follows: TGCAGTGCTAGATCCAAGACAGGCTCCAGCAATCAGCCCCAGCATTTT.

This clonotype was counted between two and nine times. The gene calls are TRBV9 and TRBJ2-5, with 7 bases that match TRBD2. The CDR3 runs to 15 residues. The V gene's germline CDR1 is SGDLS and CDR2 YYNGEE. The ends lost 0 bases at V and 4 bases at J; junction bases unmatched: 6. Here the CDR3 reads CASSVEQGLVETQYF. The CDR3 DNA is TGTGCCAGCAGCGTAGAGCAAGGACTAGTAGAGACCCAGTACTTC.